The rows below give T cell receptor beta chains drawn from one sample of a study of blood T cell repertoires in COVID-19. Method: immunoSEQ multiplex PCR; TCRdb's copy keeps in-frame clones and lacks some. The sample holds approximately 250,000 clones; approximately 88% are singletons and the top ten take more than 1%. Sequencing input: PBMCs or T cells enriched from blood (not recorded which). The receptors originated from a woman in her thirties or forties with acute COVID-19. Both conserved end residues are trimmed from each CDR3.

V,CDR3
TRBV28,ASRGGPATSTDTQY
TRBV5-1,ASSLHPTGTGSNEKLF
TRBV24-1,ATSLSSASGEETQY
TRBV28,ASSFPLDGEVFYGYT
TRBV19,ASTTSGIDNEQF
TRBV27,ASREGAYATEAF
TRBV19,ASSIGGGSYEQY
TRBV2,ASSGAGPFPTNYGYT
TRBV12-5,ASGLIGGEGGYT
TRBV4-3,ASSQASRDNEQF
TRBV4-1,ASSQTRSTAGYT
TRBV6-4,ASSETSRSYEQY
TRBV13,ASSSYSYNEQF
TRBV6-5,ASSSSTRATNEKLF
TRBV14,ASSRGGEGRNNEQF
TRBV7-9,ASSLVGGLSGNTIY
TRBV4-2,ASSQDREYEQY
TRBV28,ASSLSSTRGQF
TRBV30,AWSPRAAGYT
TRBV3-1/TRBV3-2,ASSGRYEQY
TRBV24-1,ATSDPTSIWFRQF
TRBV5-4,ASSVAGGGANVLT
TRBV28,ASSTGSGLDTEAF
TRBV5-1,ASSLEGESSGEAF
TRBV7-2,ASSGAEHYGYT
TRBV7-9,ASSPSGGRVADTQY
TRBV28,ASSLAGDGQETQY
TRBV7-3,ASSIRASGYNEQF
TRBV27,ASSMNSGDQETQY
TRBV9,ASSVEGSGGLYEQY
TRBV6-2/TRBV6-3,ASSPQGSSNQPQH
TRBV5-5,ASSLALAGEGGYT
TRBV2,ASLASRVAETQY
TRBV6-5,ASSYLQGRDQPQH
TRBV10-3,AISDRGAESYNEQF
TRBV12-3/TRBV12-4,ASSLRAEGYT
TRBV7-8,ASRTSGSGNEQF
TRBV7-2,ASSTQLAFGETQY
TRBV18,ASSPPVPGRELF
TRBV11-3,ASSLRGGTEAF
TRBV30,AWSVGDTQY
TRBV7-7,ASSAPLREGYT
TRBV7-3,ASSSSAGTGSTEAF
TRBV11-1,ASSRTGEDEKLF
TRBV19,ASSISSAYTEAF
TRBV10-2,ASSWTGSNEQF
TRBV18,ASSPQETGDEQY
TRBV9,ASSERTGGGKLF
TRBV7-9,ASSLATSSTT
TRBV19,ASSLRRDREAF